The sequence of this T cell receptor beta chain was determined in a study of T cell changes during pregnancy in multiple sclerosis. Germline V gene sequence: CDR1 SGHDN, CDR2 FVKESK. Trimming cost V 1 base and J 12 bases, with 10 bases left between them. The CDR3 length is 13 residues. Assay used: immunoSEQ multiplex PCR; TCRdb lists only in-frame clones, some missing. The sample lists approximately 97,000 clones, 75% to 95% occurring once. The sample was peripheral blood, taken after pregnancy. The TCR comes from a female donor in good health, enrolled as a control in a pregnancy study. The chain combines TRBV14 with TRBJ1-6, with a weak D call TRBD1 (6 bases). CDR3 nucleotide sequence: TGTGCCAGCAGCCAAGTCCTACAGGGACCCCTCCACTTT. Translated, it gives CASSQVLQGPLHF.